This T cell receptor beta chain emerged from a study of CD8 T cells in Susac syndrome. Overall study results and limits: The study's TCR sequencing and HLA analysis drew on a certain number of individuals. That number was acknowledged as relatively small.

Random hexamers primed reverse transcription of about 0.5 to 1 ug RNA. Amplification of TCR beta CDR3 across 54 Vbeta and 13 Jbeta was performed with immunoSEQ multiplex PCR. TCRdb passed the immunoSEQ multiplex PCR reads through MiXCR, listing each CDR3 protein once. The data hold some 450,000 distinct CDR3 sequences, with 85% observed a single time. Germline V gives CDR1 MDHEN, CDR2 SYDVKM. J gave up 6 bases and V 7 bases, and 5 bases lay outside the gene matches. The CDR3 spans 13 residues. As concerns this clonotype: Its antigen is unidentified.

TCR beta was sequenced from blood CD8+ and CD4+ T cells. Negative isolation yielded the CD8+ and CD4+ T cells, while FACS enriched the TEMRA cells. This clonotype was obtained from a human donor with multiple sclerosis. Material for sequencing was CD8+ T cells from PBMCs. This chain joins TRBV28 and TRBJ2-7; 11 bases are a match to TRBD2. Written as DNA, the CDR3 is TGTGCCAGCACTCTAGCGGGAGGTTCCGAGCAGTACTTC. Its protein is CASTLAGGSEQYF.